This is a list of T cell receptor beta chains from one sample in a study of blood T cell repertoires in COVID-19. Repertoires were generated with immunoSEQ multiplex PCR, while TCRdb's copy carries only in-frame clones and drops some. The sample shows roughly 270,000 clones, 70% to 90% of them seen only once. Input material: peripheral blood. Receptor source: a man in his late teens or twenties with active or convalescent COVID-19. The CDR3 runs from the conserved cysteine through the conserved F or W. Each record gives: V gene, J gene, D gene, clone size, CDR3 DNA, CDR3 protein. D genes are given only for firm matches. A row's size may be missing; if present it is once, few, many or a size class.

>TRBV19|TRBJ1-2|NA|NA
TGTGCCAGTCACTTCTCGGCGGGGGGGAGGAGTTATGGCTACACCTTC
CASHFSAGGRSYGYTF
>TRBV11-2|TRBJ2-1|TRBD2|NA
TGTGCCAGCAGCTTTCGGACTAGCGGGGGGGGCTCCTACAATGAGCAGTTCTTC
CASSFRTSGGGSYNEQFF
>TRBV18|TRBJ1-2|NA|NA
TGTGCCAGCTCACCCCAGGGCCATCTTGGCTACACCTTC
CASSPQGHLGYTF
>TRBV5-6|TRBJ1-2|NA|once
TGTGCCAGCAGCTTGGGTGACAGGCCGTCTTTC
CASSLGDRPSF
>TRBV9|TRBJ2-5|NA|NA
TGTGCCAGCAGCGTAGGTAGTCGGACTCGCCAAGAGACCCAGTACTTC
CASSVGSRTRQETQYF
>TRBV18|TRBJ1-5|TRBD1|NA
TGTGCCAGCTCACCAACCGGGACAGGTAATCAGCCCCAGCATTTT
CASSPTGTGNQPQHF
>TRBV13|TRBJ1-4|NA|once
TGTGCCAGCAGCTTATCGGTAGTTCCTAATGAAAAACTGTTTTTT
CASSLSVVPNEKLFF
>TRBV5-4|TRBJ1-1|NA|NA
TGTGCCAGCGCCAAACAGGGTGGGGTGAACACTGAAGCTTTCTTT
CASAKQGGVNTEAFF
>TRBV6-4|TRBJ2-3|NA|once
TGTGCCAGCAGTGACTCGTCGGGGGGCCTCACAGATACGCAGTATTTT
CASSDSSGGLTDTQYF
>TRBV21-1|TRBJ1-5|NA|NA
TGTGCCAGCAGCGGCCGGGACAGGGGAAAAAAGCCCCAGCATTTT
CASSGRDRGKKPQHF
>TRBV9|TRBJ2-2|TRBD2|NA
TGTGCCAGCAGCGTAGAGGGACTAGCAAGGACCGGGGAGCTGTTTTTT
CASSVEGLARTGELFF
>TRBV6-5|TRBJ1-2|TRBD1|NA
TGTGCCAGCAGTAACAGGGGTGCTAACTATGGCTACACCTTC
CASSNRGANYGYTF
>TRBV6-5|TRBJ1-1|TRBD1|NA
TGTGCCAGCAGCCCAGGGGGCTGGACTGAAGCTTTCTTT
CASSPGGWTEAFF
>TRBV27|TRBJ1-6|TRBD1|NA
TGTGCCAGCAGTCTAGGGACAGGGAGTGAACCCCTCCACTTT
CASSLGTGSEPLHF
>TRBV7-9|TRBJ2-1|NA|NA
TGTGCCAGCAGCTTAATACCCGGCGGGCCCGAATCCTACAATGAGCAGTTCTTC
CASSLIPGGPESYNEQFF
>TRBV11-2|TRBJ1-4|NA|once
TGTGCCAGCAGCTTACTCGAGGGAAAACTGTTTTTT
CASSLLEGKLFF
>TRBV21-1|TRBJ2-4|NA|NA
TGTGCCAGCAGCAATGGAGACGGTGAACTAGCCAAAAACATTCAGTACTTC
CASSNGDGELAKNIQYF
>TRBV7-6|TRBJ1-2|NA|NA
TGTGCCAGCAGCATTGGGGGGAACTATGGCTACACCTTC
CASSIGGNYGYTF
>TRBV2|TRBJ1-2|TRBD1|few
TGTGCCAGCAAGGGACAGGACAAAGGGACCTATAACTATGGCTACACCTTC
CASKGQDKGTYNYGYTF
>TRBV2|TRBJ2-1|NA|NA
TGTGCCAGCAAGCCCTCCTACAATGAGCAGTTCTTC
CASKPSYNEQFF
>TRBV12-5|TRBJ1-1|TRBD1|NA
TGTGCTAGTGGTTTGAGAAGACAGGGGGGCGACACTGAAGCTTTCTTT
CASGLRRQGGDTEAFF
>TRBV6-5|TRBJ2-7|TRBD1|NA
TGTGCCAGCAGTTTCCGACAGGGGCGAAGAGCCTACGAGCAGTACTTC
CASSFRQGRRAYEQYF
>TRBV5-6|TRBJ2-7|TRBD2|once
TGTGCCAGCAGCCCACGGGCGGGGGGGAAACGCTACGAGCAGTACTTC
CASSPRAGGKRYEQYF
>TRBV19|TRBJ1-5|TRBD1|NA
TGTGCCAGTAGTATCTCCGGACAGGGAGGGTGGGTTAGCAATCAGCCCCAGCATTTT
CASSISGQGGWVSNQPQHF
>TRBV2|TRBJ1-5|NA|NA
TGTGCCAGCAGCCCCAGGGGCAGTAGGGATCAGCCCCAGCATTTT
CASSPRGSRDQPQHF
>TRBV4-1|TRBJ2-7|NA|NA
TGCGCCAGCAGCCAGGATAGGACACCTACCTACGAGCAGTACTTC
CASSQDRTPTYEQYF
>TRBV5-1|TRBJ1-1|NA|NA
TGCGCCAGCAGCTTGGTTGCGGGGGGAGCTGAAGCTTTCTTT
CASSLVAGGAEAFF
>TRBV5-6|TRBJ2-5|NA|NA
TGTGCCAGCAGCGGCGGGCAGACCCAGTACTTC
CASSGGQTQYF
>TRBV7-2|TRBJ2-4|NA|once
TGTGCCAGCAGCTTAGAAACAGCTCTAGCCAAAAACATTCAGTACTTC
CASSLETALAKNIQYF
>TRBV29-1|TRBJ2-7|TRBD1|NA
TGCAGCGTTGTCGTACAGGGGTTCGAGCAGTACTTC
CSVVVQGFEQYF
>TRBV5-1|TRBJ2-1|NA|NA
TGCGCCAGCAGCCACCGGGACCCGGGGGATGAGCAGTTCTTC
CASSHRDPGDEQFF
>TRBV6-5|TRBJ2-5|TRBD1|NA
TGTGCCAGCAGTTATCGGACAGGGAAAGAGACCCAGTACTTC
CASSYRTGKETQYF
>TRBV6-5|TRBJ2-3|NA|NA
TGTGCCAGCGGCGAGGGCGGGATCACAGATACGCAGTATTTT
CASGEGGITDTQYF
>TRBV7-4|TRBJ1-4|NA|once
TGTGCCAGCAGCTTAGGTGTCGTCTCGGTAAGGGGCCCCGGTGCTTCGACTAATGAAAAACTGTTTTTT
CASSLGVVSVRGPGASTNEKLFF
>TRBV29-1|TRBJ1-2|NA|NA
TGCAGCGTTGAAGAGTTTGGTAGTACAGGGCGGGTGGCTAACTATGGCTACACCTTC
CSVEEFGSTGRVANYGYTF
>TRBV2|TRBJ1-4|TRBD1|NA
TGTGCCAGCAGTGGCGGACAGGGATGGGAAAAACTGTTTTTT
CASSGGQGWEKLFF
>TRBV5-3|TRBJ1-3|TRBD1|NA
TGTGCCAGAAGTCGGGGACAGGGGAGCTCTGGAAACACCATATATTTT
CARSRGQGSSGNTIYF
>TRBV15|TRBJ1-1|NA|NA
TGTGCCACCAGCAGTACTCAGTGGAATCGTCAGGCGGGAAGGTCGAACACTGAAGCTTTCTTT
CATSSTQWNRQAGRSNTEAFF
>TRBV18|TRBJ2-2|NA|NA
TGTGCCAGCTCACGCCCTATTTCCGGGGAGCTGTTTTTT
CASSRPISGELFF
>TRBV10-3|TRBJ2-2|NA|NA
TGTGCCATCAGTGAGGACAGGAACACCGGGGAGCTGTTTTTT
CAISEDRNTGELFF
>TRBV18|TRBJ1-1|NA|NA
TGTGCCAGCTCACCATCAGTGAACACTGAAGCTTTCTTT
CASSPSVNTEAFF
>TRBV12-3/TRBV12-4|TRBJ2-1|TRBD2|once
TGTGCCAGCAGTTCCGGACTAGCGGGGGTCTCGTTCTTC
CASSSGLAGVSFF
>TRBV9|TRBJ1-2|TRBD1|NA
TGTGCCAGCAGTACGGACAGGGGGAATGGCTACACCTTC
CASSTDRGNGYTF
>TRBV6-5|TRBJ2-3|NA|NA
TGTGCCAGCAGTTTAGGAGGGGTAGATACGCAGTATTTT
CASSLGGVDTQYF
>TRBV12-1|TRBJ1-1|NA|once
TGTGCCAGCAGCTTTGAGGGGGCGTCCAAGGACAGGCTGAACACTGAAGCTTTCTTT
CASSFEGASKDRLNTEAFF
>TRBV6-2/TRBV6-3|TRBJ1-4|NA|NA
TGTGCCAGCAGCACCCGGGGCAGGGAGGGGTATGAAAAACTGTTTTTT
CASSTRGREGYEKLFF
>TRBV9|TRBJ2-7|TRBD2|NA
TGTGCCAGCAGCGCCGCGGTAGCGGGGGGGCCCTCCTCCTACGAGCAGTACTTC
CASSAAVAGGPSSYEQYF
>TRBV4-1|TRBJ1-4|TRBD1|NA
TGCGCCAGCAGCCAACTACAGGGGATTAATGAAAAACTGTTTTTT
CASSQLQGINEKLFF
>TRBV10-1|TRBJ2-7|TRBD2|NA
TGCGCCAGCAGTCCTAGCGGCCTCTACGAGCAGTACTTC
CASSPSGLYEQYF
>TRBV10-3|TRBJ2-2|TRBD1|NA
TGTGCCATCACCCAACAGGGGGCCTCCGGGGAGCTGTTTTTT
CAITQQGASGELFF
>TRBV6-2/TRBV6-3|TRBJ2-1|NA|NA
TGTGCCAGCAGTTTGGGACTTGTAAATGAGCAGTTCTTC
CASSLGLVNEQFF
>TRBV24-1|TRBJ1-5|TRBD1|NA
TGTGCCACCAGTGCCAGGGGGAATCAGCCCCAGCATTTT
CATSARGNQPQHF
>TRBV2|TRBJ2-7|NA|NA
TGTGCCAGCAGTGTCAGGGACTACGAGCAGTACTTC
CASSVRDYEQYF
>TRBV5-6|TRBJ2-7|TRBD1|NA
TGTGCCAGCAGCTTCGGACAGGGTCGGTGGCAGTACTTC
CASSFGQGRWQYF
>TRBV6-5|TRBJ2-3|NA|once
TGTGCCAGCTACTTCACCACGGGGGGCTCAGATACGCAGTATTTT
CASYFTTGGSDTQYF
>TRBV9|TRBJ1-5|NA|NA
TGTGCCAGCAGCGTAGGTCAGAGCAATCAGCCCCAGCATTTT
CASSVGQSNQPQHF
>TRBV21-1|TRBJ1-5|NA|NA
TGTGCCAGCAATCGCAGGGATCAGCCCCAGCATTTT
CASNRRDQPQHF